Below are 31 T cell receptor beta chains sequenced from a single sample in a study of T cell repertoires in cytomegalovirus infection. No cognate antigen is known for these TCRs. Using its own MiXCR run on the reads, TCRdb lists one record per CDR3 protein. Counted here are approximately 260,000 distinct CDR3 sequences, 20% to 25% occurring once; the ten biggest clones make up roughly 19%. Sequencing used cultured PBMCs, obtained from culture after CMV antigen stimulation. The receptors derive from a human donor in good health (CMV status not recorded). Some clones in this sample may be carry-over from other donors' samples.

The chain links TRBV19 to TRBJ1-5, with a tentative D call TRBD1 (6 bases). V lost 6 bases, J lost 4 bases, and 10 bases lay in between. The germline V gene has CDR1 LNHDA and CDR2 SQIVND (reference sequence). This CDR3 region has 13 residues. The CDR3 nucleotides are TGTGCCAGTAGCGACAGGCCAAATCAGCCCCAGCATTTT. Amino acid sequence: CASSDRPNQPQHF.

The chain links TRBV4-3 to TRBJ2-7, with TRBD2 matching 9 bases. V gave up 3 bases and J gave up 3 bases; unmatched junction bases: 9. The CDR3 consists of 16 residues. Germline V gene sequence: CDR1 LGHNA, CDR2 YSLEER. The CDR3 region has the DNA TGCGCCAGCAGCCACACAACTAGCGGGCGGGGCTACGAGCAGTACTTC. It yields the protein CASSHTTSGRGYEQYF.

V is TRBV20-1 and J is TRBJ1-4; D uncertain. CDR3 size: 12 residues. CDR1 is DFQATT, CDR2 SNEGSKA, per germline (reference sequence). Between the trimmed V and J ends, which lost 8 bases and 7 bases, there was a span of 14 bases. CDR3 residues: CSITDGSEKLFF. The DNA for the CDR3 is TGCAGTATAACGGACGGATCTGAAAAACTGTTTTTT.

The chain employs TRBV19 and TRBJ1-5; D is undetermined. Per germline, CDR1 LNHDA and CDR2 SQIVND (reference sequence). V was shortened by 1 base and J by 6 bases, with 13 bases between the two germline ends. The CDR3 has 15 residues. The CDR3 DNA reads as TGTGCCAGTAGTATAGGCCCATCAGGCGGTCAGCCCCAGCATTTT. This gives the protein CASSIGPSGGQPQHF.

The DNA for the CDR3 is TGTGCCAGCAGCCCCCAGGACAGGGTGGGAGACGAGCAGTACTTC. Translation: CASSPQDRVGDEQYF. The rearrangement joins TRBV7-9 to TRBJ2-7; 8 bases agree with TRBD1. The trim removed 5 bases at V and 5 bases at J, leaving 11 bases unmatched. Germline V gives CDR1 SEHNR, CDR2 FQNEAQ (reference sequence). The CDR3 runs to 15 residues.

The V call is TRBV7-2, the J call TRBJ1-1; D not resolved. V gave up 3 bases and J gave up 4 bases, with 9 bases separating them. CDR1 is SGHTA, CDR2 FQGNSA, per germline. The length of the CDR3 is 13 residues. The DNA for the CDR3 is TGTGCCAGCAGCTTGTGGGATTTCACTGAAGCTTTCTTT. Translating it yields CASSLWDFTEAFF.

The chain has TRBV19 and TRBJ2-1; 9 bases line up with TRBD2. The CDR3 runs 16 residues. Germline trimming cut 6 bases from V and 6 bases from J; bases unmatched to any gene: 12. In germline, CDR1 is LNHDA, CDR2 SQIVND (reference sequence). The CDR3, as DNA: TGTGCCAGTAGATCGACTAGCGGACGACGATTCAATGAGCAGTTCTTC. It translates to CASRSTSGRRFNEQFF.

This clonotype appeared a few times. The chain combines TRBV4-1 with TRBJ1-3; D not certain. The CDR3 spans 15 residues. Trimming shortened V by 3 bases and J by 1 base, and 10 bases separated the two germline ends. Looked up from germline, CDR1 is MGHRA and CDR2 is YSYEKL. The CDR3 spells CASSQMTHSGNTIYF. Here the CDR3 DNA reads TGCGCCAGCAGCCAGATGACCCATTCTGGAAACACCATATATTTT.

The chain uses TRBV28 and TRBJ2-1; D not certain. V lost 5 bases and J 7 bases, leaving 6 bases between the germline ends. This CDR3 spans 11 amino acids. The V gene's germline CDR1 is MDHEN and CDR2 SYDVKM. The CDR3 coding sequence is TGTGCCAGCAGTATTATTAATGAGCAGTTCTTC. Residues: CASSIINEQFF.

The V and J genes are TRBV29-1 and TRBJ1-2, with 8 bases identical to TRBD1. The J segment lost 3 bases and the V segment lost 3 bases, leaving 12 bases of the junction unmatched. The CDR3 contains 16 residues. The germline V gene encodes CDR1 SQVTM and CDR2 ANQGSEA. The CDR3 loop is CSVDISRTGTDYGYTF. CDR3 coding DNA: TGCAGCGTTGATATTTCTAGGACAGGGACGGACTATGGCTACACCTTC.

This clonotype came up many times. The CDR3 sequence is CASSLGHSPITQYF. The CDR3 DNA is TGTGCCAGCAGCTTAGGACATAGTCCCATCACCCAGTACTTC. The genes are TRBV7-2 and TRBJ2-5; D ambiguous. Germline CDR1 is SGHTA and CDR2 is FQGNSA. Deletions cut 1 base from V and 8 bases from J, with 14 bases between. CDR3 length: 14 residues. The full variable domain, in which reference TRBV7-2 and TRBJ2-5 provide the parts outside the CDR3, is GAGVSQSPSNKVTEKGKDVELRCDPISGHTALYWYRQSLGQGLEFLIYFQGNSAPDKSGLPSDRFSAERTGGSVSTLTIQRTQQEDSAVYLCASSLGHSPITQYFGPGTRLLVL.

This rearrangement joins TRBV6-1 to TRBJ2-3; no definite D call. Trimming took off 6 bases at V and 7 bases at J, with 8 bases between the two ends. Germline CDR1 MNHNS, CDR2 SASEGT. This CDR3 has 11 residues. Written as DNA, the CDR3 is TGTGCCAGCAGCCTCGCCCATACGCAGTATTTT. It translates to CASSLAHTQYF.

The chain joins TRBV15 to TRBJ2-1, with TRBD2 matching 7 bases. V gave up 1 base and J gave up 2 bases; unmatched junction bases: 11. Germline-derived CDR1 and CDR2 are LNHNV and YYDKDF (reference sequence). CDR3 size: 18 residues. In nucleotides, the CDR3 is TGTGCCACCAGCAGAGGAGGGGTTGAGGGGACTACCTACAATGAGCAGTTCTTC. Residues: CATSRGGVEGTTYNEQFF.

This clonotype has a handful of counts. V usage is TRBV6-5 and J usage is TRBJ2-3, with D uncertain. Trimming shortened V by 6 bases and J by 6 bases, and 19 bases separated the two germline ends. The CDR3 extends over 15 amino acids. CDR1 MNHEY and CDR2 SVGAGI come from the germline V gene. The CDR3 is CASRPGRLLGDTQYF. The CDR3 DNA follows: TGTGCCAGCAGACCAGGACGTCTCTTGGGGGATACGCAGTATTTT.

This clonotype was found a few times. The V call is TRBV12-3 or TRBV12-4, the J call TRBJ1-5; possible D gene TRBD1, 6 bases. The CDR3 extends over 15 amino acids. With 2 bases removed from V and 2 bases from J, the gap between germline ends came to 10 bases. CDR3 bases: TGTGCCAGCAGTTTAAAGTCAGGGGGCAATCAGCCCCAGCATTTT. Translating it yields CASSLKSGGNQPQHF.

This clonotype was counted a few times. V is TRBV12-3 or TRBV12-4 and J is TRBJ2-1; possible D gene TRBD1, 6 bases. V was pared by 7 bases and J by 4 bases, with 17 bases between. This CDR3 is 15 amino acids long. The CDR3 is CASTLGGASYNEQFF. CDR3 bases: TGTGCCAGCACCCTTGGGGGCGCTAGTTACAATGAGCAGTTCTTC.

The chain is built from TRBV29-1 and TRBJ1-1; TRBD1 aligns across 7 bases. The J segment lost 1 base and the V segment lost 7 bases, leaving 6 bases of the junction unmatched. The CDR3 loop spans 13 amino acids. Germline V lookup: CDR1 SQVTM, CDR2 ANQGSEA. The CDR3 DNA reads TGCAGCGCCATGACAGGGACGAACACTGAAGCTTTCTTT. Translated: CSAMTGTNTEAFF.

This clonotype occurred a few times. The J gene is TRBJ2-7, the V gene TRBV6-2 or TRBV6-3; 7 bases agree with TRBD2. CDR3 size: 14 residues. J lost 6 bases, V lost 7 bases, and 12 bases had no gene match. Germline V lookup: CDR1 MNHEY, CDR2 SVGEGT. The CDR3 DNA reads TGTGCCAGCACCACGACTAGCAGCGCGGGCGAGCAGTACGTC. Its translation: CASTTTSSAGEQYV.

The rearrangement uses TRBV4-3 and TRBJ2-7; 10 bases line up with TRBD2. From germline, CDR1 is LGHNA and CDR2 YSLEER. J was trimmed by 1 base and V by 5 bases; bases with no gene match: 2. The CDR3 loop spans 14 amino acids. The CDR3 DNA reads as TGCGCCAGCAGCTCTAGCGGGAGTTCCTACGAGCAGTACTTC. It codes for CASSSSGSSYEQYF.

Ten or more counts support this clonotype. The genes are TRBV12-3 or TRBV12-4 and TRBJ1-2; 8 bases are shared with TRBD1. V was clipped by 6 bases and J by 2 bases; unmatched bases: 5. The CDR3 has 14 amino acids. This CDR3 is CASSPTGANYGYTF. CDR3 in DNA: TGTGCCAGCAGCCCGACAGGGGCCAACTATGGCTACACCTTC.

This clonotype was counted ten times or more. The chain joins TRBV7-2 to TRBJ2-2; D call uncertain. Trimming pared 5 bases from V and 3 bases from J, leaving 10 bases between. The CDR3 sequence is 14 residues long. CDR1 and CDR2 from the germline V gene are SGHTA and FQGNSA. The CDR3 DNA reads as TGTGCCAGCAGCCTCAAGCATTACACCGGGGAGCTGTTTTTT. Encoded protein: CASSLKHYTGELFF.

This clonotype was detected a few times. The chain joins TRBV6-2 or TRBV6-3 to TRBJ2-5; D is unresolved. V lost 6 bases and J lost 7, with 9 bases in between. There are 11 residues in the CDR3. Germline V gene sequence: CDR1 MNHEY, CDR2 SVGEGT. In DNA, the CDR3 is TGTGCCAGCAGCCCCCCGGGGACCCAGTACTTC. Protein: CASSPPGTQYF.

Only a few counts were recorded for this clonotype. The chain recombines TRBV27 with TRBJ1-1; D is unclear. This CDR3 comprises 11 residues. CDR1 and CDR2 from the germline V gene are MNHEY and SMNVEV (reference sequence). Deletions cut 8 bases from V and 4 bases from J, with 8 bases between. The DNA of the CDR3 is TGTGCCAGCGGCGGCGGCACTGAAGCTTTCTTT. Encoded protein: CASGGGTEAFF.

This clonotype was observed many times. V is TRBV5-3 and J is TRBJ1-1, with 8 bases fitting TRBD1. TRBV5-3 is classed as an ORF, of uncertain function. The CDR3 runs to 15 residues. Trimming cost V 5 bases and J 7 bases; bases outside gene matches: 13. CDR3 residues: CARRATGDEQGEAFF. The CDR3 DNA is TGTGCCAGAAGGGCGACAGGGGACGAACAAGGTGAAGCTTTCTTT.

The genes are TRBV6-6 and TRBJ2-7; perhaps TRBD1 as D (5 bases). Germline assignment: CDR1 MNHNY and CDR2 SVGAGI (reference sequence). The V end lost 2 bases, the J end lost 2 bases, and 7 bases lay between the germline ends. CDR3 size: 13 residues. Here the CDR3 reads CASSYDRAYEQYF. CDR3 DNA sequence: TGTGCCAGCAGTTACGACAGAGCCTACGAGCAGTACTTC.

This rearrangement joins TRBV11-1 to TRBJ2-5; maybe TRBD1 (5 bases). This CDR3 spans 14 amino acids. V was pared by 2 bases and J by 2 bases, with 9 bases between. Germline CDR1 is SGHAT and CDR2 is FQDESV (reference sequence). CDR3 loop: CASSLQGAQETQYF. The CDR3 DNA reads TGTGCCAGCAGCTTACAGGGCGCGCAAGAGACCCAGTACTTC.

The rearrangement uses TRBV30 and TRBJ1-2; D is undetermined. Germline loops: CDR1 GTSNPN, CDR2 SVGIG (reference sequence). V lost 1 base, J lost 6 bases, and 9 bases lay in between. The CDR3 extends over 12 amino acids. CDR3 bases: TGTGCCTGGAGTGAAGCGGAGGATGGCTACACCTTC. Translation: CAWSEAEDGYTF. Full variable domain (missing parts from reference TRBV30 and TRBJ1-2): SQTIHQWPATLVQPVGSPLSLECTVEGTSNPNLYWYRQAAGRGLQLLFYSVGIGQISSEVPQNLSASRPQDRQFILSSKKLLLSDSGFYLCAWSEAEDGYTFGSGTRLTVV.

The V call is TRBV29-1, the J call TRBJ2-1; no firm D call. The CDR3 contains 13 residues. Germline V gene data show CDR1 as SQVTM and CDR2 as ANQGSEA. Trimming shortened V by 2 bases and J by 10 bases, and 15 bases separated the two germline ends. The CDR3: CSVEWRLPDEQFF. CDR3 bases: TGCAGCGTTGAATGGCGGCTTCCCGACGAGCAGTTCTTC.

This clonotype was observed a handful of times. The V call is TRBV12-3 or TRBV12-4, the J call TRBJ1-2; the match to TRBD1 covers 9 bases. J gave up 8 bases and V 3 bases, and 10 bases lay outside the gene matches. This CDR3 has 15 amino acids. The CDR3 loop is CASSFFLGQGRGYTF. Here the CDR3 DNA reads TGTGCCAGCAGTTTTTTCCTGGGACAGGGACGCGGCTACACCTTC.

This clonotype has a count of ten or more. Relative to the germline gene, one junction end is altered; a read error may explain this. The chain couples TRBV7-2 to TRBJ2-4; 10 positions agree with TRBD2. CDR1 is SGHTA, CDR2 FQGNSA, per germline. CDR3 length: 14 residues. The CDR3 loop reads CASSSQPSGLASHF. CDR3 in DNA: TGTGCCAGCAGCTCGCAGCCTTCGGGACTAGCGTCTCACTTC. Full variable domain (missing parts from reference TRBV7-2 and TRBJ2-4): GAGVSQSPSNKVTEKGKDVELRCDPISGHTALYWYRQSLGQGLEFLIYFQGNSAPDKSGLPSDRFSAERTGGSVSTLTIQRTQQEDSAVYLCASSSQPSGLASHFGAGTRLSVL.

This clonotype was seen a few times. The rearrangement joins TRBV7-2 to TRBJ2-7; 13 bases line up with TRBD2. Germline CDR1 SGHTA, CDR2 FQGNSA. After removal of 4 bases from V and 3 bases from J, the junction contained 3 bases not matched to a gene. The CDR3 length is 15 residues. CDR3 residues: CASSSRLAGGYEQYF. As DNA, the CDR3 is TGTGCCAGCAGCTCACGACTAGCGGGAGGCTACGAGCAGTACTTC.